Listed below are T cell receptor beta chains from one sample, sequenced in a study of blood T cell repertoires in COVID-19. Measured with immunoSEQ multiplex PCR; TCRdb has only the in-frame clones, and not every one. Of some 320,000 clones in the sample, over 75% are singletons; the top ten hold approximately 7.8%. The sequenced material came from peripheral blood. Receptors were obtained from a woman aged 45-60 years who had recovered from COVID-19. CDR3s include the opening cysteine and the closing phenylalanine or tryptophan. Each record gives: D gene, clone size, J gene, V gene, CDR3 protein, CDR3 DNA. A D gene is named only where the DNA matches it firmly. For some rows the clone size is stated as once, few or many, or as a class when expanded; others skip it.

d_gene: -; abundance: -; j_gene: TRBJ2-5; v_gene: TRBV5-4; CDR3aa: CASSLVGEETQYF; CDR3nt: TGTGCCAGCAGCTTGGTGGGCGAGGAGACCCAGTACTTC
d_gene: -; abundance: -; j_gene: TRBJ1-2; v_gene: TRBV6-5; CDR3aa: CASRTGNYGYTF; CDR3nt: TGTGCCAGCCGTACAGGGAACTATGGCTACACCTTC
d_gene: -; abundance: -; j_gene: TRBJ2-7; v_gene: TRBV29-1; CDR3aa: CSVGGQILYEQYF; CDR3nt: TGCAGCGTTGGAGGTCAAATCCTTTACGAGCAGTACTTC
d_gene: -; abundance: -; j_gene: TRBJ2-2; v_gene: TRBV28; CDR3aa: CASLWAGTGELFF; CDR3nt: TGTGCCAGCCTGTGGGCGGGCACCGGGGAGCTGTTTTTT
d_gene: -; abundance: -; j_gene: TRBJ2-7; v_gene: TRBV6-6; CDR3aa: CASSSGGGLSSYEQYF; CDR3nt: TGTGCCAGCAGTTCCGGTGGCGGACTGAGCTCCTACGAGCAGTACTTC
d_gene: -; abundance: -; j_gene: TRBJ1-3; v_gene: TRBV7-8; CDR3aa: CASSLGWGPRSGNTIYF; CDR3nt: TGTGCCAGCAGCTTAGGCTGGGGGCCTCGCTCTGGAAACACCATATATTTT
d_gene: -; abundance: -; j_gene: TRBJ1-1; v_gene: TRBV5-5; CDR3aa: CASNRQNTEAFF; CDR3nt: TGTGCCAGCAACCGACAGAACACTGAAGCTTTCTTT
d_gene: -; abundance: -; j_gene: TRBJ2-5; v_gene: TRBV29-1; CDR3aa: CSVLDGQETQYF; CDR3nt: TGCAGCGTTTTAGACGGGCAAGAGACCCAGTACTTC
d_gene: TRBD2; abundance: -; j_gene: TRBJ2-3; v_gene: TRBV18; CDR3aa: CASSPGGGTDTQYF; CDR3nt: TGTGCCAGCTCACCTGGGGGGGGCACAGATACGCAGTATTTT
d_gene: -; abundance: -; j_gene: TRBJ1-3; v_gene: TRBV28; CDR3aa: CASSQSWAGGSGNTIYF; CDR3nt: TGTGCCAGCAGTCAGTCGTGGGCCGGGGGATCTGGAAACACCATATATTTT
d_gene: -; abundance: -; j_gene: TRBJ2-7; v_gene: TRBV5-6; CDR3aa: CASSWRGSEQYF; CDR3nt: TGTGCCAGCAGCTGGAGGGGTAGCGAGCAGTACTTC
d_gene: TRBD2; abundance: -; j_gene: TRBJ2-3; v_gene: TRBV27; CDR3aa: CASSSGRRDTQYF; CDR3nt: TGTGCCAGCAGTAGCGGGAGGAGGGATACGCAGTATTTT
d_gene: -; abundance: -; j_gene: TRBJ1-4; v_gene: TRBV27; CDR3aa: CASSLRQGNEKLFF; CDR3nt: TGTGCCAGCAGTTTAAGGCAGGGGAATGAAAAACTGTTTTTT
d_gene: -; abundance: -; j_gene: TRBJ2-5; v_gene: TRBV5-1; CDR3aa: CASSFLSGSQEAQYF; CDR3nt: TGCGCCAGCAGCTTCTTATCCGGCTCTCAAGAGGCCCAGTACTTC
d_gene: -; abundance: -; j_gene: TRBJ2-7; v_gene: TRBV6-5; CDR3aa: CASSYSAGYEQYF; CDR3nt: TGTGCCAGCAGTTACTCGGCTGGCTACGAGCAGTACTTC
d_gene: TRBD2; abundance: -; j_gene: TRBJ2-3; v_gene: TRBV4-3; CDR3aa: CASSQDPRGGADTQYF; CDR3nt: TGCGCCAGCAGCCAAGATCCCCGGGGAGGGGCAGATACGCAGTATTTT
d_gene: TRBD1; abundance: -; j_gene: TRBJ1-6; v_gene: TRBV5-1; CDR3aa: CASSTRDRESPLHF; CDR3nt: TGCGCCAGCAGCACCCGGGACAGGGAATCACCCCTCCACTTT
d_gene: TRBD1; abundance: -; j_gene: TRBJ2-1; v_gene: TRBV3-1/TRBV3-2; CDR3aa: CASRPDRVSYNEQFF; CDR3nt: TGTGCCAGCAGACCGGACAGGGTCTCCTACAATGAGCAGTTCTTC
d_gene: TRBD1; abundance: once; j_gene: TRBJ1-1; v_gene: TRBV5-4; CDR3aa: CASSFKGAGTEAFF; CDR3nt: TGTGCCAGCAGCTTTAAGGGGGCGGGAACTGAAGCTTTCTTT
d_gene: -; abundance: -; j_gene: TRBJ1-2; v_gene: TRBV4-1; CDR3aa: CASSQDSPGNYGYTF; CDR3nt: TGCGCCAGCAGCCAAGATAGCCCAGGGAACTATGGCTACACCTTC
d_gene: -; abundance: -; j_gene: TRBJ2-7; v_gene: TRBV7-9; CDR3aa: CASSSGQTYEQYF; CDR3nt: TGTGCCAGCAGCTCTGGGCAGACCTACGAGCAGTACTTC
d_gene: -; abundance: -; j_gene: TRBJ2-7; v_gene: TRBV6-5; CDR3aa: CASRRGSEQYF; CDR3nt: TGTGCCAGCAGACGAGGTTCCGAGCAGTACTTC
d_gene: TRBD1; abundance: -; j_gene: TRBJ2-1; v_gene: TRBV19; CDR3aa: CASSTHRDSSNEQFF; CDR3nt: TGTGCCAGTAGTACACACCGGGACAGTTCCAATGAGCAGTTCTTC
d_gene: TRBD1; abundance: -; j_gene: TRBJ1-1; v_gene: TRBV15; CDR3aa: CATSRSLDRDGTEAFF; CDR3nt: TGTGCCACCAGCAGATCCCTCGACAGGGACGGCACTGAAGCTTTCTTT
d_gene: -; abundance: many; j_gene: TRBJ1-2; v_gene: TRBV27; CDR3aa: CASKRGGNYGYTF; CDR3nt: TGTGCCAGTAAAAGGGGAGGAAACTATGGCTACACCTTC
d_gene: -; abundance: -; j_gene: TRBJ2-5; v_gene: TRBV24-1; CDR3aa: CATSALGETQYF; CDR3nt: TGTGCCACCAGTGCGCTGGGCGAGACCCAGTACTTC
d_gene: -; abundance: -; j_gene: TRBJ2-1; v_gene: TRBV4-3; CDR3aa: CASSQDPGPRNEQFF; CDR3nt: TGCGCCAGCAGCCAAGATCCAGGTCCCAGGAACGAGCAGTTCTTC
d_gene: TRBD1; abundance: -; j_gene: TRBJ1-4; v_gene: TRBV18; CDR3aa: CASSPPQGANEKLFF; CDR3nt: TGTGCCAGCTCACCACCCCAGGGGGCGAATGAAAAACTGTTTTTT
d_gene: -; abundance: -; j_gene: TRBJ2-5; v_gene: TRBV29-1; CDR3aa: CSYRDNQETQYF; CDR3nt: TGCAGCTACCGGGACAACCAAGAGACCCAGTACTTC
d_gene: -; abundance: -; j_gene: TRBJ1-4; v_gene: TRBV5-6; CDR3aa: CASSLYGVRNEKLFF; CDR3nt: TGTGCCAGCAGCTTGTACGGAGTACGAAATGAAAAACTGTTTTTT
d_gene: TRBD1; abundance: -; j_gene: TRBJ1-3; v_gene: TRBV24-1; CDR3aa: CATSPLDRVDGNTIYF; CDR3nt: TGTGCCACATCACCTCTTGACAGGGTCGACGGAAACACCATATATTTT
d_gene: -; abundance: few; j_gene: TRBJ1-5; v_gene: TRBV7-5; CDR3aa: CARSLSPRGPFNQPQHF; CDR3nt: TGTGCCAGAAGCCTAAGCCCGAGGGGGCCGTTCAATCAGCCCCAGCATTTT
d_gene: TRBD2; abundance: -; j_gene: TRBJ2-1; v_gene: TRBV10-1; CDR3aa: CASSEAGGLQDNEQFF; CDR3nt: TGCGCCAGCAGTGAAGCGGGGGGACTCCAGGACAATGAGCAGTTCTTC
d_gene: -; abundance: -; j_gene: TRBJ2-5; v_gene: TRBV19; CDR3aa: CASSPGFTLETQYF; CDR3nt: TGTGCCAGTTCCCCAGGGTTTACGTTGGAGACCCAGTACTTC
d_gene: TRBD1; abundance: -; j_gene: TRBJ1-1; v_gene: TRBV7-2; CDR3aa: CASSLVGPRDRVKAFF; CDR3nt: TGTGCCAGCAGCTTAGTGGGTCCCCGGGACAGAGTTAAAGCTTTCTTT
d_gene: TRBD1; abundance: -; j_gene: TRBJ1-2; v_gene: TRBV29-1; CDR3aa: CSVVPRTGAYGYTF; CDR3nt: TGCAGCGTTGTACCCCGAACAGGGGCGTATGGCTACACCTTC
d_gene: -; abundance: -; j_gene: TRBJ2-1; v_gene: TRBV5-6; CDR3aa: CASSRGLPYNEQFF; CDR3nt: TGTGCCAGCAGCCGAGGACTCCCCTACAATGAGCAGTTCTTC
d_gene: -; abundance: -; j_gene: TRBJ1-1; v_gene: TRBV28; CDR3aa: CASSLLAGGRAFF; CDR3nt: TGTGCCAGCAGTTTATTGGCGGGGGGAAGAGCTTTCTTT
d_gene: -; abundance: -; j_gene: TRBJ2-7; v_gene: TRBV5-4; CDR3aa: CASSFGGLRSYEQYF; CDR3nt: TGTGCCAGCAGCTTTGGCGGGCTCCGCTCCTACGAGCAGTACTTC
d_gene: -; abundance: -; j_gene: TRBJ2-5; v_gene: TRBV27; CDR3aa: CASSFDRAQETQYF; CDR3nt: TGTGCCAGCAGTTTCGACAGAGCTCAAGAGACCCAGTACTTC
d_gene: -; abundance: -; j_gene: TRBJ2-2; v_gene: TRBV28; CDR3aa: CASSSGDSPTGELFF; CDR3nt: TGTGCCAGCAGTTCGGGGGACAGCCCCACCGGGGAGCTGTTTTTT
d_gene: TRBD1; abundance: once; j_gene: TRBJ1-1; v_gene: TRBV3-1/TRBV3-2; CDR3aa: CASSPPSGGAGTEAFF; CDR3nt: TGTGCCAGCAGCCCCCCCTCAGGGGGCGCGGGCACTGAAGCTTTCTTT
d_gene: -; abundance: -; j_gene: TRBJ2-2; v_gene: TRBV11-2; CDR3aa: CASSLGQRPGELFF; CDR3nt: TGTGCCAGCAGCTTAGGTCAGAGGCCCGGGGAGCTGTTTTTT
d_gene: -; abundance: -; j_gene: TRBJ2-5; v_gene: TRBV11-2; CDR3aa: CASSLLSPNQETQYF; CDR3nt: TGTGCCAGCAGCTTACTTAGCCCGAACCAAGAGACCCAGTACTTC
d_gene: TRBD1; abundance: -; j_gene: TRBJ2-5; v_gene: TRBV27; CDR3aa: CASSIDGTVQETQYF; CDR3nt: TGTGCCAGCAGTATCGATGGGACAGTCCAAGAGACCCAGTACTTC
d_gene: -; abundance: -; j_gene: TRBJ1-2; v_gene: TRBV30; CDR3aa: CAWSVYRSGYTF; CDR3nt: TGTGCCTGGAGTGTATACCGGAGTGGCTACACCTTC
d_gene: -; abundance: -; j_gene: TRBJ1-5; v_gene: TRBV5-5; CDR3aa: CASSGQGNSNQPQHF; CDR3nt: TGTGCCAGCAGCGGGCAGGGGAATAGCAATCAGCCCCAGCATTTT
d_gene: -; abundance: -; j_gene: TRBJ1-5; v_gene: TRBV7-2; CDR3aa: CASSLVGGDQPQHF; CDR3nt: TGTGCCAGCAGCTTAGTAGGCGGGGATCAGCCCCAGCATTTT
d_gene: -; abundance: -; j_gene: TRBJ1-4; v_gene: TRBV18; CDR3aa: CASSPSGRDGKLFF; CDR3nt: TGTGCCAGCTCACCATCCGGCAGGGATGGAAAACTGTTTTTT
d_gene: -; abundance: -; j_gene: TRBJ2-7; v_gene: TRBV6-2/TRBV6-3; CDR3aa: CASSFLGHPNTYEQYF; CDR3nt: TGTGCCAGCAGTTTTTTGGGCCACCCGAACACCTACGAGCAGTACTTC
d_gene: -; abundance: -; j_gene: TRBJ2-2; v_gene: TRBV10-2; CDR3aa: CASRSLRGIGNTGELFF; CDR3nt: TGCGCCAGCAGGAGTCTGAGGGGGATCGGGAACACCGGGGAGCTGTTTTTT
d_gene: TRBD1; abundance: once; j_gene: TRBJ1-2; v_gene: TRBV28; CDR3aa: CASNYGTARGYTF; CDR3nt: TGTGCCAGCAATTACGGGACAGCTCGGGGCTACACCTTC
d_gene: TRBD2; abundance: -; j_gene: TRBJ2-1; v_gene: TRBV20-1; CDR3aa: CSASGLTSGFYNEQFF; CDR3nt: TGCAGTGCTAGTGGTTTGACTAGCGGGTTCTACAATGAGCAGTTCTTC
d_gene: -; abundance: -; j_gene: TRBJ1-4; v_gene: TRBV30; CDR3aa: CAWSTRGEKLFF; CDR3nt: TGTGCCTGGAGTACTCGGGGTGAAAAACTGTTTTTT
d_gene: -; abundance: -; j_gene: TRBJ1-5; v_gene: TRBV19; CDR3aa: CASSQQGSQPQHF; CDR3nt: TGTGCCAGTAGTCAACAGGGCAGTCAGCCCCAGCATTTT